A single sample is the source of the 31 T cell receptor beta chains below, sequenced in a study of T cell repertoires in cytomegalovirus infection. TCRdb passed the reads through MiXCR, listing each CDR3 protein once. The profile shows some 250,000 distinct CDR3 sequences, approximately 8.3% of them singletons. The sample comprised PBMCs. These receptors all come from a human donor in good health (CMV status not recorded). Some clones in this sample may be carry-over from other donors' samples.

This clonotype was seen many times. The CDR3 here is CASSLAQERRLVTEQYF. Here the CDR3 DNA reads TGTGCCAGCAGCTTAGCGCAGGAAAGGAGACTAGTAACCGAGCAGTACTTC. The chain uses TRBV7-8 and TRBJ2-7; perhaps TRBD2 as D (6 bases). Looked up from germline, CDR1 is SGHVS and CDR2 is FQNEAQ. V lost 0 bases and J 6 bases, leaving 21 bases between the germline ends. The CDR3 runs 17 residues.

The chain couples TRBV7-8 to TRBJ1-1, with D possibly TRBD1 on 5 matching bases. CDR1 is SGHVS and CDR2 is FQNEAQ in the germline V gene. Trimming cost V 4 bases and J 1 base, with 13 bases left between them. This CDR3 is 15 amino acids long. CDR3 protein: CASSSPGKGNTEAFF. DNA of the CDR3: TGTGCCAGCAGCTCCCCAGGGAAGGGGAACACTGAAGCTTTCTTT.

The table lists this clonotype with many counts. The chain links TRBV28 to TRBJ2-5, with TRBD2 matching over 10 bases. CDR1 is MDHEN and CDR2 is SYDVKM in the germline V gene. The CDR3 extends over 16 amino acids. The V gene end was trimmed by 3 bases and the J gene end by 5 bases; junction bases not matched to a gene: 9. CDR3 loop: CASSFPLAGTGETQYF. The DNA of the CDR3 is TGTGCCAGCAGTTTCCCACTAGCGGGGACCGGGGAGACCCAGTACTTC.

This clonotype was detected many times. This chain uses TRBV7-2 with TRBJ1-4; tentative D call: TRBD1 (5 bases). This CDR3 has 15 amino acids. The V end lost 1 base, the J end lost 7 bases, and 13 bases lay between the germline ends. Germline CDR1 SGHTA, CDR2 FQGNSA. The CDR3 protein is CASSLVGTRSEKLFF. CDR3 nucleotide sequence: TGTGCCAGCAGCTTAGTAGGGACGCGGAGTGAAAAACTGTTTTTT.

This clonotype occurred many times. V is TRBV6-2 or TRBV6-3 and J is TRBJ1-6; D might be TRBD1 (5 bases). Deletions cut 6 bases from V and 9 bases from J, with 9 bases between. Germline loops: CDR1 MNHEY, CDR2 SVGEGT. This CDR3 has 12 residues. Here the CDR3 DNA reads TGTGCCAGCAGATCCGGGACTTCACCCCTCCACTTT. Its translation is CASRSGTSPLHF.

This clonotype was counted many times. This sequence joins TRBV6-2 or TRBV6-3 and TRBJ1-2; D is perhaps TRBD1 (5 bases). Germline values: CDR1 MNHEY, CDR2 SVGEGT. There are 14 residues in the CDR3. The ends were cut back, 0 bases at V and 4 bases at J, with 9 bases in the middle. The DNA of the CDR3 is TGTGCCAGCAGTTACTCAGGGGCGCGCTATGGCTACACCTTC. Translation: CASSYSGARYGYTF.

The CDR3 sequence: CASSLGDWRYNEQFF. DNA of the CDR3: TGTGCCAGCAGCTTGGGGGACTGGAGATACAATGAGCAGTTCTTC. V usage is TRBV5-6 and J usage is TRBJ2-1, with a weak D call TRBD2 (6 bases). The CDR3 runs 15 residues. Trimming cost V 0 bases and J 4 bases, with 11 bases left between them. The germline CDR1 and CDR2 sequences are SGHDT and YYEEEE.

This clonotype was seen at least ten times. The V gene is TRBV7-2, the J gene TRBJ2-3; perhaps TRBD1 as D (6 bases). Germline V gives CDR1 SGHTA, CDR2 FQGNSA. Deletions cut 5 bases from V and 4 bases from J, with 13 bases between. This CDR3 contains 14 residues. CDR3 sequence: CASSPGQISDTQYF. The CDR3 region has the DNA TGTGCCAGCAGCCCTGGACAGATCTCAGATACGCAGTATTTT.

This clonotype occurred many times. The CDR3 reads CASSRLAGAYTGELFF. CDR3 DNA: TGTGCCAGCAGCCGATTAGCGGGAGCGTACACCGGGGAGCTGTTTTTT. The chain recombines TRBV7-2 with TRBJ2-2; 9 bases agree with TRBD2. CDR1 is SGHTA and CDR2 is FQGNSA in the germline V gene. The CDR3 runs to 16 residues. V lost 5 bases, J lost 3 bases, and 7 bases stayed unmatched.

This clonotype has ten or more counts. V and J are TRBV7-9 and TRBJ1-2; 7 bases align to TRBD1. CDR1 and CDR2 (germline): SEHNR, FQNEAQ (reference sequence). After removal of 1 base from V and 6 bases from J, the junction contained 5 bases not matched to a gene. The CDR3 has 14 residues. Here the CDR3 reads CASSLVGQTHGYTF. The CDR3, as DNA: TGTGCCAGCAGCTTAGTGGGACAGACCCATGGCTACACCTTC.

This clonotype appeared many times. This rearrangement joins TRBV7-2 to TRBJ2-7, with D perhaps being TRBD1 or TRBD2 (6 bases each). Trimming left V 6 bases short and J 0 bases short, with 18 bases between. Germline V gene lookup returns CDR1 SGHTA and CDR2 FQGNSA. The CDR3 length is 16 residues. The CDR3 loop reads CASSRWLGGSSYEQYF. The CDR3 DNA reads as TGTGCCAGCAGTAGGTGGTTAGGGGGGAGCTCCTACGAGCAGTACTTC.

The table lists this clonotype with a few counts. This chain links TRBV2 with TRBJ2-7; 7 bases line up with TRBD1. The V and J ends lost 8 bases and 2 bases, in that order; junction bases with no gene match: 0. The CDR3 spans 11 residues. Per the germline V gene, CDR1 is SNHLY and CDR2 is FYNNEI. CDR3 sequence: CASQGAYEQYF. The CDR3 DNA follows: TGTGCCAGCCAGGGGGCCTACGAGCAGTACTTC.

The V and J genes are TRBV20-1 and TRBJ1-1; 9 nucleotides align to TRBD1. CDR1 is DFQATT, CDR2 SNEGSKA, per germline (reference sequence). The V segment lost 4 bases and the J segment 2 bases; nucleotides outside the gene matches: 11. The CDR3 is 16 residues long. CDR3 in DNA: TGCAGTGCTATGTCGATTGACAGGGGGTATAACACTGAAGCTTTCTTT. Its translation is CSAMSIDRGYNTEAFF.

Concerning this clonotype: A much larger clone differs by one base, so this may be a read error. CDR3 DNA sequence: TGTACCAGCAGCTTCGGGACAGAATTGAACACTGAAGCTTTCTTT. Translating it yields CTSSFGTELNTEAFF. The genes are TRBV7-2 and TRBJ1-1, with TRBD1 identical over 7 bases. From germline, CDR1 is SGHTA and CDR2 FQGNSA. J lost 0 bases, V lost 3 bases, and 4 bases had no gene match. This CDR3 contains 15 residues.

The sample holds one count of this clonotype. The chain uses TRBV27 and TRBJ1-1; TRBD1 matches at 9 bases. CDR3 length equals 17 residues. V lost 2 bases to trimming and J lost 0 bases; unmatched junction nucleotides: 7. Per germline, CDR1 MNHEY and CDR2 SMNVEV (reference sequence). This chain's CDR3 is CASSLTGGAGMNTEAFF. The CDR3 DNA reads as TGTGCCAGCAGTTTAACAGGGGGCGCGGGGATGAACACTGAAGCTTTCTTT.

The chain employs TRBV4-3 and TRBJ2-6; D ambiguous. There are 17 residues in the CDR3. The germline V gene has CDR1 LGHNA and CDR2 YSLEER. V was shortened by 3 bases and J by 1 base, with 13 bases between the two germline ends. The CDR3 DNA sequence: TGCGCCAGCAGCCAGACTCCCTTTCGGTCTGGGGCCAACGTCCTGACTTTC. Translating it yields CASSQTPFRSGANVLTF.

The sample holds many counts of this clonotype. The J gene is TRBJ1-5, the V gene TRBV7-2; a possible D gene is TRBD1 (6 bases). CDR1 and CDR2 from the germline V gene are SGHTA and FQGNSA. Trimming shortened V by 6 bases and J by 2 bases, and 14 bases separated the two germline ends. The CDR3 consists of 15 residues. The CDR3, as DNA: TGTGCCAGCAGGGAGGTGACAGGAGGCAATCAGCCCCAGCATTTT. Protein sequence: CASREVTGGNQPQHF.

This chain connects TRBV6-6 to TRBJ1-4; D ambiguous. There are 15 residues in the CDR3. Germline-derived CDR1 and CDR2 are MNHNY and SVGAGI (reference sequence). With 2 bases removed from V and 5 bases from J, the gap between germline ends came to 12 bases. The CDR3: CASSYKSPGNEKLFF. The CDR3 DNA is TGTGCCAGCAGTTACAAAAGCCCGGGGAATGAAAAACTGTTTTTT.

This clonotype was observed at least ten times. V usage is TRBV7-2 and J usage is TRBJ2-7; TRBD2 matches 9 bases. The CDR3 sequence is 15 residues long. The ends lost 1 base at V and 6 bases at J; junction bases unmatched: 7. Germline CDR1 and CDR2: SGHTA and FQGNSA. As DNA, the CDR3 is TGTGCCAGCAGCTTAGTGGGCGGGGGGGCAATCGAGCAGTACTTC. Its translation is CASSLVGGGAIEQYF.

This clonotype showed up just a few times. This rearrangement joins TRBV12-3 or TRBV12-4 to TRBJ1-3; 7 bases fit TRBD1. The CDR3 is made up of 15 amino acids. Trimming removed 5 bases from V and 2 bases from J; junction bases left unmatched: 6. Written as DNA, the CDR3 is TGTGCCAGCAGTCCCACAGGGGTCGCTGGAAACACCATATATTTT. This sequence encodes CASSPTGVAGNTIYF.

This clonotype was seen many times. This chain joins TRBV7-8 and TRBJ2-3; D is tentatively TRBD1 or TRBD2 (6 bases each). Germline lookup yields CDR1 SGHVS and CDR2 FQNEAQ. The CDR3 consists of 14 residues. Deletions cut 2 bases from V and 2 bases from J, with 8 bases between. The CDR3 DNA sequence: TGTGCCAGCAGCTTACGGGGGCCCACAGATACGCAGTATTTT. It yields the protein CASSLRGPTDTQYF. The full variable domain, completed using reference TRBV7-8 and TRBJ2-3, is GAGVSQSPRYKVAKRGQDVALRCDPISGHVSLFWYQQALGQGPEFLTYFQNEAQLDKSGLPSDRFFAERPEGSVSTLKIQRTQQEDSAVYLCASSLRGPTDTQYFGPGTRLTVL.

This clonotype has ten or more counts. CDR3 sequence: CASSLSGDSYEQYF. In DNA form, the CDR3 reads TGTGCCAGCAGCTTATCCGGGGACTCCTACGAGCAGTACTTC. The gene calls are TRBV7-2 and TRBJ2-7, with D possibly matching TRBD2 (5 bases). The germline V gene has CDR1 SGHTA and CDR2 FQGNSA. V was cut by 2 bases and J by 0 bases, with 8 bases left in between. The CDR3 is 14 amino acids.

The chain uses TRBV5-1 and TRBJ2-1; tentative D call: TRBD1 (5 bases). Germline V gene lookup returns CDR1 SGHRS and CDR2 YFSETQ. CDR3 length equals 15 residues. The germline V and J ends were trimmed by 0 bases and 2 bases, with 9 bases remaining between them. CDR3 region: CASSLGDSPYNEQFF. CDR3 bases: TGCGCCAGCAGCTTGGGTGACAGTCCCTACAATGAGCAGTTCTTC.

This clonotype was seen repeatedly, ten times or more. The chain has TRBV7-2 and TRBJ2-5; the D call may be TRBD1 or TRBD2 (5 bases each). The CDR3 runs to 13 residues. Germline V gives CDR1 SGHTA, CDR2 FQGNSA. Trimming took 5 bases from V and 4 from J, leaving 11 bases between them. Here the CDR3 reads CASSPWGRETQYF. The DNA of the CDR3 is TGTGCCAGCAGCCCCTGGGGACGAGAGACCCAGTACTTC. Filled out from reference TRBV7-2 and TRBJ2-5, the complete variable domain reads GAGVSQSPSNKVTEKGKDVELRCDPISGHTALYWYRQSLGQGLEFLIYFQGNSAPDKSGLPSDRFSAERTGGSVSTLTIQRTQQEDSAVYLCASSPWGRETQYFGPGTRLLVL.

The CDR3 coding sequence is TGCAGCGTCTCCAATAGCAATCAGCCCCAGCATTTT. This gives the protein CSVSNSNQPQHF. The chain couples TRBV29-1 to TRBJ1-5; no reliable D call. Germline CDR1 reads SQVTM; CDR2 reads ANQGSEA. V shed 6 bases and J shed 0 bases, with 6 bases lying between them. CDR3 size: 12 residues.

As regards this clonotype: Given the absence of the conserved phenylalanine or tryptophan at the CDR3 end, a read error is likely. It is unclear where the CDR3 begins or ends on the DNA, so no DNA is shown, and the CDR3 is as TCRdb lists it. V gene TRBV7-2 combines with J gene TRBJ2-6; the table's D call of TRBD2 was not tested on the DNA. CDR1 is SGHTA and CDR2 is FQGNSA in the germline V gene. The CDR3 extends over 8 residues, inclusive of both ends. The CDR3 protein is CASSPSSG.

The V call is TRBV4-2, the J call TRBJ2-1; D is uncertain. Germline V gene data show CDR1 as LGHNA and CDR2 as YNFKEQ. The germline V and J ends were trimmed by 0 bases and 2 bases, with 11 bases remaining between them. CDR3 length: 16 amino acids. The CDR3 DNA reads as TGTGCCAGCAGCCAAGACCCAGCAAAAGCCTACAATGAGCAGTTCTTC. Its translation: CASSQDPAKAYNEQFF.

This clonotype has just a few counts. The chain carries TRBV19 and TRBJ2-7, with D possibly matching TRBD1 (6 bases). Germline V CDR1 and CDR2: LNHDA, SQIVND (reference sequence). The V gene lost 7 bases and the J gene lost 5 bases, with 18 bases spanning the gap. CDR3 length: 14 amino acids. CDR3 region: CASTSRGAGDEQYF. The CDR3 DNA sequence: TGTGCCAGTACCTCCAGAGGGGCAGGGGACGAGCAGTACTTC.

This clonotype was seen ten or more times. The CDR3 sequence: CASSLAGTGGNTEAFF. The CDR3 nucleotides are TGTGCCAGCAGCTTGGCCGGGACAGGGGGCAACACTGAAGCTTTCTTT. The rearrangement joins TRBV7-2 to TRBJ1-1; 12 bases align to TRBD1. After removal of 3 bases from V and 2 bases from J, the junction contained 4 bases not matched to a gene. Germline values: CDR1 SGHTA, CDR2 FQGNSA. The CDR3 sequence is 16 residues long.

This clonotype was found many times. The chain links TRBV27 to TRBJ1-1, with D possibly TRBD1 on 5 matching bases. The V and J ends lost 5 bases and 7 bases respectively, with 20 bases between them. This CDR3 is built from 15 residues. Germline lookup yields CDR1 MNHEY and CDR2 SMNVEV (reference sequence). Written as DNA, the CDR3 is TGTGCCAGCAGTCTCAGGGCCTCAAAGGGAATTGAAGCTTTCTTT. This translates into CASSLRASKGIEAFF.

This clonotype turned up a few times. The genes are TRBV19 and TRBJ1-2, with D possibly being TRBD1 (5 bases). Germline lookup yields CDR1 LNHDA and CDR2 SQIVND (reference sequence). V shed 7 bases and J shed 7 bases, with 16 bases lying between them. The CDR3 has 13 amino acids. DNA for the CDR3: TGTGCCAGTACCCTCGGGGGGGATGGTGGCTACACCTTC. It yields the protein CASTLGGDGGYTF.